These 20 T cell receptor beta chains originate from one sample sequenced in a study of cytomegalovirus exposure and HLA in healthy donors (dated by TCRdb to about 2017). The receptor library was made with the immunoSEQ multiplex PCR assay. A mixture of 60 forward primers for TCR Vbeta segments and 13 reverse primers for TCR Jbeta segments was used in the multiplex PCR. This is the immuneACCESS table as TCRdb keeps it, with only in-frame sequences that have V and J called. A part of the clones is gone; compared with another copy, unresolved V genes explain less than half, and the rest is unexplained. In all, the sample holds about 120,000 clones, and around 81% of those were seen once. The ten top clones hold roughly 2.4% of the sample. The specimen was PBMCs. The receptors stem from a woman between 40 and 50 years old in good health and CMV-seronegative.

The chain links TRBV6-5 to TRBJ1-1; 8 positions match TRBD1. Per the germline V gene, CDR1 is MNHEY and CDR2 is SVGAGI. The CDR3 is 15 residues long. V lost 7 bases to trimming and J lost 6 bases; unmatched junction nucleotides: 13. CDR3 DNA: TGTGCCAGCATCACCAACTACAGGGGACAGGCTGAAGCTTTCTTT. Amino acid sequence: CASITNYRGQAEAFF.

The chain couples TRBV28 to TRBJ1-5; D is ambiguous. Germline V lookup: CDR1 MDHEN, CDR2 SYDVKM. The ends were cut back, 1 base at V and 0 bases at J, with 7 bases in the middle. The CDR3 length is 15 residues. CDR3 sequence reads: CASSLFAGSNQPQHF. CDR3 coding DNA: TGTGCCAGCAGTTTATTTGCCGGTAGCAATCAGCCCCAGCATTTT.

This chain joins TRBV5-1 and TRBJ2-2; weak D call: TRBD1 (6 bases). CDR1 SGHRS and CDR2 YFSETQ come from the germline V gene. This CDR3 comprises 14 residues. V was shortened by 2 bases and J by 6 bases, with 11 bases between the two germline ends. The CDR3 is CASSFLQGAGELFF. Written as DNA, the CDR3 is TGCGCCAGCAGCTTTCTACAGGGAGCCGGGGAGCTGTTTTTT.

The chain combines TRBV10-3 with TRBJ2-7; TRBD2 matches at 8 bases. This CDR3 region has 15 residues. Trimming removed 8 bases from V and 3 bases from J; junction bases left unmatched: 12. Germline CDR1 ENHRY, CDR2 SYGVKD. The DNA of the CDR3 is TGTGCCATCGATATCAAGCGGGGGACACACTACGAGCAGTACTTC. Translating gives CAIDIKRGTHYEQYF.

The rearrangement uses TRBV6-5 and TRBJ1-2; possible D gene TRBD1, 5 bases. The germline CDR1 and CDR2 sequences are MNHEY and SVGAGI. This CDR3 has 12 amino acids. Trimming took off 8 bases at V and 7 bases at J, with 14 bases between the two ends. CDR3 coding DNA: TGTGCCAGCCAAAGCAGTGGGGCTGGCTACACCTTC. It is translated as CASQSSGAGYTF.

V usage is TRBV28 and J usage is TRBJ2-3; D is perhaps TRBD2 (6 bases). There are 13 residues in the CDR3. Germline V gene lookup returns CDR1 MDHEN and CDR2 SYDVKM. Trimming cost V 8 bases and J 5 bases, with 14 bases left between them. The chain's CDR3 is CASLISAGDTQYF. The DNA for the CDR3 is TGTGCCAGCCTAATCTCAGCGGGAGATACGCAGTATTTT.

The chain has TRBV7-9 and TRBJ2-5; a weak D match, TRBD1 (6 bases). The J call may be faulty, since TRBJ2-7 better matches the DNA end. The CDR3 loop spans 16 amino acids. Germline V gives CDR1 SEHNR, CDR2 FQNEAQ (reference sequence). In DNA form, the CDR3 reads TGTGCCAGCAGCCGCCTCCTCCGGGACATCTCCTACGAGCAGTACTTC. This gives the protein CASSRLLRDISYEQYF.

This clone was recorded once. This chain uses TRBV30 with TRBJ2-2; tentatively, D is TRBD1 (5 bases). Germline V gives CDR1 GTSNPN, CDR2 SVGIG (reference sequence). The V end was cut by 3 bases, the J end by 5 bases, with 10 bases between. CDR3 length equals 13 residues. CDR3 residues: CAWSAQVTGELFF. Here the CDR3 DNA reads TGTGCCTGGAGCGCACAGGTTACCGGGGAGCTGTTTTTT.

The CDR3 protein is CASSRGTAGGTYEQYF. The CDR3 region has the DNA TGCGCCAGCAGCAGAGGGACAGCGGGAGGAACATACGAGCAGTACTTC. The rearrangement uses TRBV5-1 and TRBJ2-7; 9 bases map to TRBD2. V was pared by 4 bases and J by 4 bases, with 12 bases of the junction left unmatched. This CDR3 is 16 amino acids long. Germline V gene data show CDR1 as SGHRS and CDR2 as YFSETQ.

This clone was seen only once. The chain has TRBV5-1 and TRBJ2-3; 7 bases are shared with TRBD1. Trimming cost V 0 bases and J 6 bases; bases outside gene matches: 10. The germline V gene encodes CDR1 SGHRS and CDR2 YFSETQ. The CDR3 is 16 residues long. CDR3 nucleotides: TGCGCCAGCAGCTTGGGCGGACAGGCCGCTATGGATACGCAGTATTTT. Protein: CASSLGGQAAMDTQYF.

The chain recombines TRBV19 with TRBJ2-3; 15 bases map to TRBD2. Germline V gene data show CDR1 as LNHDA and CDR2 as SQIVND (reference sequence). The CDR3 is 20 residues long. V was pared by 5 bases and J by 0 bases, with 12 bases of the junction left unmatched. For the CDR3, the DNA is TGTGCCAGTAGTCGTACCGGGACTAGCGGGAGGTCCGCTAGCACAGATACGCAGTATTTT. It translates to CASSRTGTSGRSASTDTQYF.

V and J are TRBV10-1 and TRBJ1-2; weak D call: TRBD1 (6 bases). The V gene lost 8 bases and the J gene lost 4 bases, with 17 bases spanning the gap. The germline CDR1 and CDR2 sequences are WNHNN and SYGVQD (reference sequence). This CDR3 is built from 14 residues. CDR3 bases: TGCGCCAGCCTCATACGGGGGGCTGGCTATGGCTACACCTTC. It specifies CASLIRGAGYGYTF.

The chain employs TRBV7-9 and TRBJ1-2; maybe TRBD1 (6 bases). Germline-derived CDR1 and CDR2 are SEHNR and FQNEAQ (reference sequence). The length of the CDR3 is 14 residues. V gave up 5 bases and J gave up 8 bases, with 18 bases separating them. The CDR3 bases are TGTGCCAGCAGCGTTCAGGACAGCCAACCCGGCTACACCTTC. Residues: CASSVQDSQPGYTF.

This chain links TRBV23-1 with TRBJ2-2; 8 bases match TRBD1. TRBV23-1 is identified as an open reading frame with a role that is uncertain. The CDR3 extends over 17 amino acids. The V and J ends lost 4 bases and 3 bases, in that order; junction bases with no gene match: 10. This chain's CDR3 is CASSRTDRGKYTGELFF. CDR3 coding DNA: TGCGCCAGCAGTCGGACAGACAGGGGTAAATACACCGGGGAGCTGTTTTTT.

This clone was seen only once. The chain is built from TRBV7-2 and TRBJ2-5, with 10 bases identical to TRBD2. This CDR3 has 15 residues. From germline, CDR1 is SGHTA and CDR2 FQGNSA. V dropped 5 bases and J dropped 5; count of bases not matched to a gene: 8. For the CDR3, the DNA is TGTGCCAGCAGCCCTCTCAGCGGGGGGGAGGAGACCCAGTACTTC. Translating gives CASSPLSGGEETQYF.

A single count supports this clone. The CDR3 DNA reads as TGTGCCACCAGCAGAGCGAGCAATCAGCCCCAGCATTTT. It translates to CATSRASNQPQHF. The rearrangement uses TRBV15 and TRBJ1-5; D call uncertain. CDR1 is LNHNV, CDR2 YYDKDF, per germline (reference sequence). Trimming took 1 base from V and 1 from J, leaving 2 bases between them. This CDR3 has 13 amino acids.

The chain links TRBV5-6 to TRBJ1-2; the match to TRBD1 covers 7 bases. Germline V lookup: CDR1 SGHDT, CDR2 YYEEEE. CDR3 length: 15 residues. The trim removed 4 bases at V and 4 bases at J, leaving 10 bases unmatched. The CDR3 here is CASSPEQGRIYGYTF. As DNA, the CDR3 is TGTGCCAGCAGCCCGGAACAGGGGCGCATCTATGGCTACACCTTC.

This chain joins TRBV29-1 and TRBJ2-7; D might be TRBD2 (6 bases). Trimming pared 5 bases from V and 1 base from J, leaving 12 bases between. Germline CDR1 SQVTM, CDR2 ANQGSEA. CDR3 length: 13 residues. CDR3 in amino acids: CSVLPGESYEQYF. Here the CDR3 DNA reads TGCAGCGTTTTGCCGGGAGAATCCTACGAGCAGTACTTC.

This chain links TRBV28 with TRBJ2-7; weak D call: TRBD1 (6 bases). Germline CDR1 reads MDHEN; CDR2 reads SYDVKM. V lost 6 bases to trimming and J lost 1 base, with 16 bases between them. The CDR3 is 15 residues long. The CDR3 DNA is TGTGCCAGCAGCCGAACAGGGAGCGGTTCCTACGAGCAGTACTTC. This sequence encodes CASSRTGSGSYEQYF.

The sample holds a few counts of this clone. J is TRBJ1-1 and V is TRBV5-1; D might be TRBD1 (6 bases). The germline CDR1 and CDR2 sequences are SGHRS and YFSETQ. The ends were cut back, 0 bases at V and 4 bases at J, with 16 bases in the middle. The CDR3 has 16 residues. The chain's CDR3 is CASSLARQVESTEAFF. In DNA form, the CDR3 reads TGCGCCAGCAGCTTGGCTCGACAGGTGGAGAGCACTGAAGCTTTCTTT.